Given below is one T cell receptor beta chain in context. The antigen remains undetermined. These data originate in a study of T cell responses to AZD1222 COVID-19 vaccine. Regarding the study as a whole: White British donors predominated, females outnumbered males, and clonal diversity was possibly underestimated.

Repertoires were generated with immunoSEQ multiplex PCR, while TCRdb's copy carries only in-frame clones and drops some. The sample holds about 140,000 clones, around nine tenths seen once. The germline gives CDR1 SEHNR, CDR2 FQNEAQ (reference sequence). The CDR3 loop spans 14 amino acids. V dropped 3 bases and J dropped 6; count of bases not matched to a gene: 4. The J gene is TRBJ2-3, the V gene TRBV7-9, with 9 nucleotides matching TRBD2. Here the sequenced sample was peripheral blood, taken on day 0 of AZD1222 vaccination. The sequence was obtained from an adult in good health. CDR3 nucleotide sequence: TGTGCCAGCAGCTTTGGCGGGAGGGGGGATACGCAGTATTTT. This codes for CASSFGGRGDTQYF.